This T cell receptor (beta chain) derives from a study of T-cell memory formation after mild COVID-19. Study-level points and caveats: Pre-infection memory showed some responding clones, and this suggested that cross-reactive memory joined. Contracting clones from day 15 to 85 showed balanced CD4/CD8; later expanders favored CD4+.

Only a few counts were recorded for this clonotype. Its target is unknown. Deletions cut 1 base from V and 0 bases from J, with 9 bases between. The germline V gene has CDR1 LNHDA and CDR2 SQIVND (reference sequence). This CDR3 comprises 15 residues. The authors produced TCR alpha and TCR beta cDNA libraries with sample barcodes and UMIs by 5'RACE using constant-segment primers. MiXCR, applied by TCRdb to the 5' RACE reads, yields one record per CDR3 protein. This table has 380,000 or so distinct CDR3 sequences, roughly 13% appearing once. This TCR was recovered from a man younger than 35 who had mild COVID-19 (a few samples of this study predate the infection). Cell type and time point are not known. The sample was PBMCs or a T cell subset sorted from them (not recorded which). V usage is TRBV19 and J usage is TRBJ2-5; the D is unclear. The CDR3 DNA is TGTGCCAGTAGTATAGCGGCCAAATACCAAGAGACCCAGTACTTC. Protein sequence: CASSIAAKYQETQYF.